This entry concerns a single TCR beta chain. How the authors handled the data: Amplification of reference gene primers was used by the study to estimate nucleated cell counts. Profiled with immunoSEQ multiplex PCR; TCRdb holds only in-frame clones, not every one. For V, J and clone size, that table is used; D and trimming come from the DNA. The sample lists tens of thousands of clones, 83% occurring once. Trimming shortened V by 3 bases and J by 9 bases, and 12 bases separated the two germline ends. Germline V lookup: CDR1 SNHLY, CDR2 FYNNEI. The CDR3 loop spans 13 amino acids. This sample is part of a study of blood T cell repertoires in COVID-19. Study-wide context: Some COVID-19 samples were acute and others convalescent; all came from the United States, Italy and Spain. The analysed material was cDNA or gDNA that came from T cells, B-cell-depleted T cells, or PBMCs.

The chain couples TRBV2 to TRBJ1-5; D remains unclear. The clonotype was recovered from an elderly man with acute or convalescent COVID-19. The specimen was peripheral blood. The CDR3 here is CASSDIAGGPQHF. The CDR3 DNA reads as TGTGCCAGCAGTGATATAGCCGGAGGGCCCCAGCATTTT.